The source of this TCR beta chain is a study of blood T cell repertoires in COVID-19. The ends lost 6 bases at V and 4 bases at J; junction bases unmatched: 5. This CDR3 is built from 14 residues. Per the germline V gene, CDR1 is MNHNY and CDR2 is SVGAGI (reference sequence). Authors' methods: It was from reference gene primer amplification that nucleated cell counts were estimated. Clones were read by immunoSEQ multiplex PCR, and TCRdb kept only the in-frame ones, dropping some. V and J calls and clone size come straight from that table; D and trimming were deduced from the DNA. The sample has a few hundred thousand clones; roughly 80% are singletons.

The sequencing input was peripheral blood. The chain uses TRBV6-6 and TRBJ2-5; 10 positions match TRBD1. The clonotype was recovered from a human donor in a cohort sampled during active COVID-19. The CDR3 DNA is TGTGCCAGCAGCCGACAGGGGGCGAGAGAGACCCAGTACTTC. Its translation is CASSRQGARETQYF.